This TCR beta chain was sequenced in a study of multiple sclerosis patients with progressive multifocal leukoencephalopathy. Notes on the study in general: It is unclear whether the findings reflect JC virus infection or general immunocompromise. Lower normalized Shannon entropy suggested reduced TRB diversity in most PML patients.

Documented time point: time of PML onset. Natalizumab-treated patients developed PML between about 16 and 56 months into natalizumab therapy. The T3 samples were drawn when PML began. Comments on this clone: Its antigen is as yet unknown.

Repertoires were generated with immunoSEQ multiplex PCR, while TCRdb's copy carries only in-frame clones and drops some. The data contain roughly 32,000 clones, less than 90% of them seen just once; the ten biggest clones take up about 3.2%. The CDR3 sequence is 13 residues long. Germline V gene data show CDR1 as KGHSH and CDR2 as LQKENI. Trimming cost V 4 bases and J 9 bases, with 13 bases left between them. The chain employs TRBV18 and TRBJ2-1; D assignment may be TRBD1 or TRBD2 (5 bases each). The origin of this receptor is a human donor with progressive multifocal leukoencephalopathy. This material consisted of PBMCs, taken from a patient treated with natalizumab. The chain's CDR3 is CASSRGSDSEQFF. CDR3 DNA: TGTGCCAGCTCACGGGGGAGCGACAGTGAGCAGTTCTTC.